This entry is about one TCR beta chain. What it recognizes is unknown. These data come from a study of OX40 agonist ivuxolimab in advanced cancers. Study observations and caveats: Nonresponders included some who also had low normalized T-cell clonal expansion. Which antigen the expanded peripheral T cells recognized is unknown.

The repertoire was sequenced with immunoSEQ multiplex PCR; TCRdb's copy has only in-frame clones and lacks some. The table has over 65,000 clones, roughly 89% seen once; the top ten hold around 0.84%. This CDR3 has 15 residues. From germline, CDR1 is SGHVS and CDR2 FQNEAQ. Trimming took off 8 bases at V and 7 bases at J, with 21 bases between the two ends. Samples were taken at baseline and on day 1 of cycles 4 and 7. The receptor was isolated from an adult with an advanced solid tumor such as melanoma, head and neck, liver or kidney cancer. The chain couples TRBV7-8 to TRBJ2-1, with D perhaps TRBD2 (6 bases). The source was CD4+ or CD8+ T cells sorted from blood, collected in a trial of the OX40 agonist ivuxolimab. The CDR3 nucleotides read TGTGCCAGCGACCCCCAGAGACTAGGGTGGAATGAGCAGTTCTTC. It specifies CASDPQRLGWNEQFF.